This is a list of T cell receptor beta chains from one sample in a study of cytomegalovirus exposure and HLA in healthy donors. Libraries were prepared by immunoSEQ multiplex PCR; TCRdb keeps only in-frame clonotypes and omits some of them. The sample holds roughly 150,000 clones, about 84% seen once. Sequenced sample: PBMCs. These receptor sequences come from a woman in her thirties or forties in good health and CMV-seropositive. The CDR3 runs from the conserved cysteine through the conserved F or W. D genes are given only for firm matches. Rows may omit the clone size; those that give it use once, few, many or a size class.

v_call,j_call,clone_size,d_call,cdr3_aa,cdr3_nt
TRBV28,TRBJ2-3,NA,NA,CASSTGGLFTDTQYF,TGTGCCAGCAGTACTGGAGGGCTCTTTACAGATACGCAGTATTTT
TRBV18,TRBJ1-1,once,NA,CASSSQANTEAFF,TGTGCCAGCTCATCTCAGGCGAACACTGAAGCTTTCTTT
TRBV30,TRBJ2-7,NA,NA,CAWSEFSPSSGEQYF,TGTGCCTGGAGTGAATTTAGCCCGTCTTCGGGCGAGCAGTACTTC
TRBV5-1,TRBJ2-7,NA,TRBD1,CASSFRNPGQGAFEQYF,TGCGCCAGCAGCTTCCGGAATCCGGGACAGGGGGCTTTCGAGCAGTACTTC
TRBV6-6,TRBJ2-1,NA,NA,CASRGEEGHNEQFF,TGTGCCAGCAGAGGGGAGGAGGGGCACAATGAGCAGTTCTTC
TRBV11-2,TRBJ2-5,NA,TRBD1,CASSLVGTAQETQYF,TGTGCCAGCAGCTTAGTCGGGACAGCTCAAGAGACCCAGTACTTC
TRBV6-5,TRBJ2-1,NA,NA,CASSYYHNNEQFF,TGTGCCAGCAGTTACTACCACAACAATGAGCAGTTCTTC
TRBV6-1,TRBJ2-3,NA,NA,CASTGRTMTDTQYF,TGTGCCAGCACCGGAAGGACTATGACAGATACGCAGTATTTT
TRBV30,TRBJ2-5,NA,TRBD2,CAWSMGSEREQYF,TGTGCCTGGAGTATGGGTAGCGAGCGGGAGCAGTACTTC
TRBV11-2,TRBJ2-7,NA,NA,CASSSVRGSYEQYF,TGTGCCAGCAGCTCCGTCCGCGGGTCCTACGAGCAGTACTTC
TRBV6-1,TRBJ1-1,NA,NA,CASSEGYWDTTEAFF,TGTGCCAGCAGTGAAGGGTATTGGGACACCACTGAAGCTTTCTTT
TRBV15,TRBJ2-7,NA,TRBD2,CAPKAGTSGRGEQYF,TGTGCCCCCAAAGCCGGGACTAGCGGGAGGGGCGAGCAGTACTTC
TRBV2,TRBJ1-5,NA,NA,CASSEQGSDQPQHF,TGTGCCAGCAGTGAGCAGGGTTCTGATCAGCCCCAGCATTTT
TRBV19,TRBJ1-5,NA,NA,CASSIFGHNQPQHF,TGTGCCAGTAGTATATTCGGACATAATCAGCCCCAGCATTTT
TRBV6-6,TRBJ2-7,NA,NA,CASSYVGEQYF,TGTGCCAGCAGTTACGTCGGCGAGCAGTACTTC
TRBV9,TRBJ2-5,NA,TRBD1,CASSRGGRGLETQYF,TGTGCCAGCAGCAGAGGCGGTAGGGGGCTGGAGACCCAGTACTTC
TRBV10-1,TRBJ2-1,NA,TRBD1,CASSESGQGFYNEQFF,TGCGCCAGCAGTGAGTCGGGACAGGGCTTCTACAATGAGCAGTTCTTC
TRBV29-1,TRBJ2-5,NA,TRBD2,CSALPHVGLANQETQYF,TGCAGCGCCCTACCCCATGTTGGACTAGCGAACCAAGAGACCCAGTACTTC
TRBV7-9,TRBJ2-2,NA,NA,CASSLTAARGSGELFF,TGTGCCAGCAGCTTAACGGCGGCGAGGGGGAGCGGGGAGCTGTTTTTT
TRBV28,TRBJ2-1,NA,TRBD2,CASRRGGRGNEQFF,TGTGCCAGTAGGAGGGGCGGGAGGGGCAATGAGCAGTTCTTC
TRBV5-1,TRBJ2-5,NA,TRBD2,CASSLASGNQETQYF,TGCGCCAGCAGCTTGGCTAGCGGCAACCAAGAGACCCAGTACTTC
TRBV11-3,TRBJ2-7,NA,NA,CASSFGRSSYEQYF,TGTGCCAGCAGCTTTGGCAGGTCCTCCTACGAGCAGTACTTC
TRBV6-5,TRBJ1-2,few,TRBD1,CASSPYATGVYGYTF,TGTGCCAGCAGCCCTTATGCTACAGGGGTCTATGGCTACACCTTC
TRBV11-3,TRBJ2-3,once,NA,CASSLAGTDTQYF,TGTGCCAGCAGCCTCGCAGGCACAGATACGCAGTATTTT
TRBV4-1,TRBJ2-5,NA,NA,CASSQDRTKTQYF,TGCGCCAGCAGCCAAGATCGTACAAAGACCCAGTACTTC
TRBV5-1,TRBJ2-5,NA,TRBD2,CASSLEPGLAGAQLKETQYF,TGCGCCAGCAGCTTGGAGCCAGGACTAGCGGGAGCACAATTAAAGGAGACCCAGTACTTC
TRBV7-8,TRBJ2-2,NA,TRBD2,CASSPHLAGGGTGELFF,TGTGCCAGCAGCCCCCACTTAGCGGGAGGGGGGACCGGGGAGCTGTTTTTT
TRBV29-1,TRBJ1-2,NA,NA,CSGSAGPGGYTF,TGCAGCGGGTCGGCAGGTCCGGGGGGCTACACCTTC
TRBV6-1,TRBJ1-5,NA,NA,CASSGRGSNQPQHF,TGTGCCAGCAGTGGCAGGGGAAGCAATCAGCCCCAGCATTTT
TRBV11-2,TRBJ2-1,NA,NA,CASSLQWTGSSYNEQFF,TGTGCCAGCAGTTTACAATGGACGGGGAGCTCCTACAATGAGCAGTTCTTC
TRBV7-2,TRBJ2-3,NA,TRBD2,CASSSGLAGGGDTQYF,TGTGCCAGCAGCTCCGGACTAGCGGGAGGGGGGGATACGCAGTATTTT
TRBV11-2,TRBJ2-2,NA,TRBD2,CASSPRSGGGRVDGELFF,TGTGCCAGCAGCCCTCGTTCGGGGGGCGGGAGGGTTGACGGGGAGCTGTTTTTT
TRBV6-4,TRBJ1-2,NA,TRBD1,CASNAGQMYGYTF,TGTGCCAGCAACGCGGGACAGATGTATGGCTACACCTTC
TRBV27,TRBJ2-1,few,TRBD2,CASTDGGGHNEQFF,TGTGCCAGCACCGACGGGGGGGGGCACAATGAGCAGTTCTTC
TRBV9,TRBJ2-2,once,TRBD2,CASSVAVGLANTGELFF,TGTGCCAGCAGCGTAGCGGTAGGACTAGCAAACACCGGGGAGCTGTTTTTT
TRBV6-5,TRBJ2-5,NA,NA,CASRGQSAYQETQYF,TGTGCCAGCCGAGGACAGTCTGCCTACCAAGAGACCCAGTACTTC
TRBV27,TRBJ2-1,NA,TRBD2,CASGLAGELNEQFF,TGTGCCAGCGGACTAGCGGGAGAATTAAATGAGCAGTTCTTC
TRBV5-1,TRBJ2-7,NA,TRBD2,CASILGAGEGEQYF,TGCGCCAGCATCCTTGGAGCGGGAGAGGGGGAGCAGTACTTC
TRBV15,TRBJ1-1,NA,NA,CATSRDEATEAFF,TGTGCCACCAGCAGAGATGAGGCCACTGAAGCTTTCTTT
TRBV5-1,TRBJ1-4,NA,TRBD1,CASSSDRGGEKLFF,TGCGCCAGCAGCTCTGACAGGGGAGGGGAAAAACTGTTTTTT
TRBV7-9,TRBJ1-4,NA,NA,CASSLEAGANEKLFF,TGTGCCAGCAGCTTAGAGGCAGGGGCTAATGAAAAACTGTTTTTT
TRBV7-9,TRBJ2-3,NA,TRBD2,CSSSLITSGETDTQYF,TGTTCCAGCAGCCTAATCACTAGCGGGGAAACAGATACGCAGTATTTT
TRBV7-8,TRBJ1-1,NA,NA,CASSFGHLSVAFF,TGTGCCAGCAGCTTCGGACACTTATCCGTAGCTTTCTTT
TRBV7-9,TRBJ1-1,NA,NA,CASSLMGAGGTEAFF,TGTGCCAGCAGCTTAATGGGGGCAGGCGGGACTGAAGCTTTCTTT
TRBV14,TRBJ2-1,NA,NA,CASSPVTGSYNEQFF,TGTGCCAGCAGCCCTGTTACAGGGTCCTACAATGAGCAGTTCTTC
TRBV14,TRBJ1-2,NA,NA,CASSPILGGALYGYTF,TGTGCCAGCAGCCCTATCCTCGGGGGGGCCCTCTATGGCTACACCTTC